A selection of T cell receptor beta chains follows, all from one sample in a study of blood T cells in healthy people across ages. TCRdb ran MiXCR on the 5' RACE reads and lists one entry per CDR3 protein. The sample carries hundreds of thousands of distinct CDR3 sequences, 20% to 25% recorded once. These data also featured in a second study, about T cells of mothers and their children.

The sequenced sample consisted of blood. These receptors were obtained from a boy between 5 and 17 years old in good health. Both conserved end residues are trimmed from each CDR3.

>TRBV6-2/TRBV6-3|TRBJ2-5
ASSYEFAGETQY
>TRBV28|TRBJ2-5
ASRRPGRGGEQY
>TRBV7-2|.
ASSPVASGGAKNEQY
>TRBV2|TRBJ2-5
ASSDNSGIEETQY
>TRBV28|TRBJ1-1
ASSLNLGPPGAF
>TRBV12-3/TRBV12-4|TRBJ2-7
ASSFSHEQY
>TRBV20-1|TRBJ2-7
SAWDPSSYEQY
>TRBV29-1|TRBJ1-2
SGDRGLNYT
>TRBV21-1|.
ASSKGQDHEQY
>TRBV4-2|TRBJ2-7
ASSQDGGGDYGQY
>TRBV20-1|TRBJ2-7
SAETRVRDEQY
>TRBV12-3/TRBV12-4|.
ASSSSGRPREQY
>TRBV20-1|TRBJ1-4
SARDVGTGGEKLF
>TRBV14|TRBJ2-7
ASSQDDLGAEQY
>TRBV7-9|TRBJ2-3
ASSNPSLTGPTDTQY
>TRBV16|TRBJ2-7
ASSQAAVYEQY
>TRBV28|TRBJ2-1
ASSLDRAGYNEQF
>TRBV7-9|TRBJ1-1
ASSPQGFPLNTEAF
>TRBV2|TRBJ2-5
ASRGRGGQGSQETQY
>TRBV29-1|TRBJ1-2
SVRTGNSYGYT
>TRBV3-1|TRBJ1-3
ASSGKYLSGNTIY
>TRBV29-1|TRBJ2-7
SVSGEDGRSSYEQY
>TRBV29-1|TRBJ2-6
SVVSSGANVLT
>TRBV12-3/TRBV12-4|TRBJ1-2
ASSAGPWGYGYT